This TCR beta chain stems from a study of identical twins. Comments on this clonotype: Antigen unknown. The junction departs from germline at one end; a sequencing error may be responsible.

General study findings and limits: Conclusions relied on cross-sectional statistical analysis, not following the same donors.

Germline V CDR1 and CDR2: SGHRS, YFSETQ. The length of the CDR3 is 15 residues. TCRdb passed the 5' RACE reads through MiXCR, listing each CDR3 protein once. The sample lists roughly 500,000 distinct CDR3 sequences, less than 25% occurring once. These data were also reused for a study on T cells expressing NK-cell markers.

This sequence originates from a woman under 30 in good health. The chain joins TRBV5-1 to TRBJ2-3; the match to TRBD1 covers 7 bases. The sequencing sample was made of CD4+ T cells sorted from blood. CDR3 amino acids: CVSSFVGRGRDTQYF. The CDR3 DNA reads TGCGTCAGCAGCTTTGTCGGCAGGGGGAGAGATACGCAGTATTTT.